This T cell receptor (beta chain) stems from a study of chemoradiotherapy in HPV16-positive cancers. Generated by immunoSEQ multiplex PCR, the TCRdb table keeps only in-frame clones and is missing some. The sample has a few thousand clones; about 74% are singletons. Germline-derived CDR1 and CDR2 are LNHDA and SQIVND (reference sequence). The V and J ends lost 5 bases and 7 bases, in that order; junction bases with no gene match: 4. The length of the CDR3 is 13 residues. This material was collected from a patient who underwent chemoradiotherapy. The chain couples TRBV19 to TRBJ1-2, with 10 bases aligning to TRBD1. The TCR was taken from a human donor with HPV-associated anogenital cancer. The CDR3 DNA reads TGTGCCAGTAGTCGGGACAGGGGCGGTGGCTACACCTTC. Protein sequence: CASSRDRGGGYTF.